This note documents a single TCR beta chain sequence. Germline CDR1 reads SGHRS; CDR2 reads YFSETQ. Trimming took 3 bases from V and 3 from J, leaving 7 bases between them. There are 12 residues in the CDR3. This record comes from a study of blood T cell repertoires in COVID-19. Study overall: COVID-19 samples collected from the United States, Italy and Spain covered acute and convalescent phases. T cells, B-cell-depleted T cells, or PBMCs supplied cDNA or gDNA.

As originally analysed: Estimation of nucleated cell counts relied on the amplification of reference gene primers. Sequenced by immunoSEQ multiplex PCR; TCRdb stores in-frame clones only, minus some. The DNA gave D and trimming, while V, J and clone size come from that table. The sample yields about 140,000 clones, around 89% seen once. V usage is TRBV5-1 and J usage is TRBJ2-7, with TRBD1 as a possible D gene (6 bases). Sequencing was performed on peripheral blood. This TCR was sampled from a woman aged 80 or over with acute or convalescent COVID-19. This chain's CDR3 is CASSSTGYEQYF. The CDR3 DNA is TGCGCCAGCAGCTCGACAGGCTACGAGCAGTACTTC.